The 30 T cell receptor beta chains below come from one sample, sequenced in a study of shared clonotypes between healthy human individuals. TCRdb's table, derived via immunoSEQ multiplex PCR, lists solely in-frame clones and lacks some. The data hold hundreds of thousands of clones, with over 95% observed a single time. In the naive CD8 group, cells lacked CD45RO and were positively selected for CCR7, so terminally differentiated effector memory CD45RA+ cells were left out. The sample comprised naive CD8+ T cells sorted from blood. These receptors came from a woman aged 30 to 39 in good health.

This chain links TRBV19 with TRBJ2-2; perhaps TRBD2 as D (6 bases). The CDR3 has 14 amino acids. Looked up from germline, CDR1 is LNHDA and CDR2 is SQIVND (reference sequence). Trimming took 4 bases from V and 2 from J, leaving 8 bases between them. CDR3 sequence (DNA): TGTGCCAGTAGTACCGGACTAAACACCGGGGAGCTGTTTTTT. Protein product: CASSTGLNTGELFF.

CDR3 DNA sequence: TGTGCCAGCAGTCTCCAAAGGAGGGAGGGCCAGCCCCAGCATTTT. This translates into CASSLQRREGQPQHF. The gene calls are TRBV6-1 and TRBJ1-5; D not certain. Germline V gene sequence: CDR1 MNHNS, CDR2 SASEGT. The CDR3 runs 15 residues. V lost 5 bases and J 7 bases, leaving 18 bases between the germline ends.

The chain recombines TRBV30 with TRBJ2-7; 7 nucleotides agree with TRBD1. The V segment lost 1 base and the J segment 4 bases; nucleotides outside the gene matches: 10. There are 15 residues in the CDR3. Germline CDR1 reads GTSNPN; CDR2 reads SVGIG (reference sequence). This CDR3 reads CAWSGGYRGRYEQYF. CDR3 in DNA: TGTGCCTGGAGTGGGGGGTACAGGGGACGATACGAGCAGTACTTC.

This sequence joins TRBV18 and TRBJ2-7; maybe TRBD2 (5 bases). The germline V gene has CDR1 KGHSH and CDR2 LQKENI. There are 15 residues in the CDR3. Deletions cut 3 bases from V and 5 bases from J, with 17 bases between. The CDR3 reads CASSPGDFSDDEQYF. The CDR3, as DNA: TGTGCCAGCTCACCCGGGGATTTTAGTGACGACGAGCAGTACTTC.

The chain is built from TRBV2 and TRBJ2-5, with 8 bases matching TRBD1. The CDR3 sequence is 13 residues long. Per germline, CDR1 SNHLY and CDR2 FYNNEI. Unmatched junction bases numbered 7, after V lost 6 bases and J lost 7 bases. In DNA form, the CDR3 reads TGTGCCAGCAGCACAGGGGGACAGGTGACCCAGTACTTC. As protein: CASSTGGQVTQYF.

This chain connects TRBV7-6 to TRBJ2-3; possible D gene TRBD2, 5 bases. The CDR3 totals 16 residues. V shed 5 bases and J shed 2 bases, with 17 bases lying between them. In germline, CDR1 is SGHVS, CDR2 FNYEAQ. CDR3 nucleotides: TGTGCCAGCAGCGGTTTTGCTGGGAGCTACACAGATACGCAGTATTTT. It translates to CASSGFAGSYTDTQYF.

This chain links TRBV2 with TRBJ2-1; perhaps D is TRBD1 or TRBD2 (5 bases each). CDR3 length: 15 amino acids. V dropped 4 bases and J dropped 5 bases, with 15 bases sitting between them. CDR1 SNHLY and CDR2 FYNNEI come from the germline V gene. CDR3 sequence (DNA): TGTGCCAGCAGTGTTTGGGGGATTAAGGACAATGAGCAGTTCTTC. It specifies CASSVWGIKDNEQFF. Full variable domain (remainder filled in from reference TRBV2 and TRBJ2-1): EPEVTQTPSHQVTQMGQEVILRCVPISNHLYFYWYRQILGQKVEFLVSFYNNEISEKSEIFDDQFSVERPDGSNFTLKIRSTKLEDSAMYFCASSVWGIKDNEQFFGPGTRLTVL.

A single count supports this clone. The rearrangement joins TRBV15 to TRBJ1-6; 7 nucleotides align to TRBD1. V shed 5 bases, J shed 8 bases, and the junction held 6 bases outside the gene matches. Germline CDR1 and CDR2: LNHNV and YYDKDF (reference sequence). The length of the CDR3 is 14 residues. CDR3 region: CATSPRDSHSPLHF. The CDR3 nucleotides are TGTGCCACCAGCCCCCGGGACAGCCATTCACCCCTCCACTTT. The full variable domain, its missing parts supplied by reference TRBV15 and TRBJ1-6, is DAMVIQNPRYQVTQFGKPVTLSCSQTLNHNVMYWYQQKSSQAPKLLFHYYDKDFNNEADTPDNFQSRRPNTSFCFLDIRSPGLGDTAMYLCATSPRDSHSPLHFGNGTRLTVT.

The chain combines TRBV28 with TRBJ1-1; 8 nucleotides line up with TRBD1. The ends lost 6 bases at V and 5 bases at J; junction bases unmatched: 5. CDR3 length equals 13 residues. Germline CDR1 is MDHEN and CDR2 is SYDVKM. CDR3 in DNA: TGTGCCAGCAGGGGACAGGTTACGACTGAAGCTTTCTTT. Translated: CASRGQVTTEAFF.

J is TRBJ2-5 and V is TRBV7-3; 11 bases line up with TRBD2. The junction had 6 bases not matched to a gene; V was cut back by 5 bases and J by 4 bases. From germline, CDR1 is SGHTA and CDR2 FQGTGA. The length of the CDR3 is 15 residues. For the CDR3, the DNA is TGTGCCAGCAGCCTTACTAGCGGGAGTATAGAGACCCAGTACTTC. Translation gives CASSLTSGSIETQYF.

This chain links TRBV4-2 with TRBJ2-1, with 16 bases aligning to TRBD2. CDR3 size: 21 residues. Losses at the gene ends were 0 bases for V and 2 bases for J; bases not matched to a gene: 10. Germline V CDR1 and CDR2: LGHNA, YNFKEQ. In nucleotides, the CDR3 is TGTGCCAGCAGCCAAGAACCCCTAGGGACTAGCGGGAGGGCCACCTACAATGAGCAGTTCTTC. Amino acid sequence: CASSQEPLGTSGRATYNEQFF.

This clone was counted a single time. The chain joins TRBV11-2 to TRBJ2-7; TRBD1 aligns across 7 bases. The J segment lost 3 bases and the V segment lost 2 bases, leaving 10 bases of the junction unmatched. In germline, CDR1 is SGHAT, CDR2 FQNNGV. The length of the CDR3 is 16 residues. As DNA, the CDR3 is TGTGCCAGCAGCTTAAACGTCGGGACAGCCCTCTACGAGCAGTACTTC. Protein: CASSLNVGTALYEQYF.

The rearrangement joins TRBV5-5 to TRBJ2-7, with 12 bases identical to TRBD1. Germline loops: CDR1 SGHKS, CDR2 YYEKEE (reference sequence). The CDR3 length is 15 residues. Trimming cost V 4 bases and J 2 bases; bases outside gene matches: 4. The CDR3 region has the DNA TGTGCCAGCAGCCGGGGACAGGGGGCGACCTACGAGCAGTACTTC. It codes for CASSRGQGATYEQYF.

CDR3: CATSRDYGVGYGYTF. The CDR3 DNA is TGTGCCACCAGCAGAGATTATGGGGTAGGGTATGGCTACACCTTC. The chain couples TRBV15 to TRBJ1-2; D is unresolved. Trimming took 0 bases from V and 5 from J, leaving 13 bases between them. Germline loops: CDR1 LNHNV, CDR2 YYDKDF (reference sequence). CDR3 length: 15 amino acids. The full variable domain, rest sourced from reference TRBV15 and TRBJ1-2, is DAMVIQNPRYQVTQFGKPVTLSCSQTLNHNVMYWYQQKSSQAPKLLFHYYDKDFNNEADTPDNFQSRRPNTSFCFLDIRSPGLGDTAMYLCATSRDYGVGYGYTFGSGTRLTVV.

The chain uses TRBV4-2 and TRBJ2-2, with 9 bases that match TRBD2. CDR1 and CDR2 from the germline V gene are LGHNA and YNFKEQ. The CDR3 has 15 amino acids. Trimming cost V 6 bases and J 7 bases; bases outside gene matches: 9. The CDR3 DNA follows: TGTGCCAGCAGGGCTTTCGGGACTAGCATCGGGGAGCTGTTTTTT. Translation gives CASRAFGTSIGELFF.

The chain joins TRBV27 to TRBJ2-3; 7 bases match TRBD1. V was pared by 0 bases and J by 14 bases, with 8 bases of the junction left unmatched. The CDR3 sequence is 13 residues long. Germline CDR1 and CDR2: MNHEY and SMNVEV (reference sequence). The CDR3 nucleotides are TGTGCCAGCAGTTTATCGAAGGGACAGTACGTGTATTTT. This translates into CASSLSKGQYVYF.

This chain connects TRBV7-9 to TRBJ2-1, with TRBD2 identical over 10 bases. Germline V CDR1 and CDR2: SEHNR, FQNEAQ (reference sequence). The CDR3 is made up of 15 amino acids. V shed 5 bases and J 4 bases; nucleotides not matched to a gene: 5. In DNA form, the CDR3 reads TGTGCCAGCAGCCCTAGCGGGAGTGAATACAATGAGCAGTTCTTC. Translating gives CASSPSGSEYNEQFF.

This sequence joins TRBV29-1 and TRBJ1-2; D might be TRBD1 (6 bases). From germline, CDR1 is SQVTM and CDR2 ANQGSEA. The CDR3 sequence is 13 residues long. The V end lost 1 base, the J end lost 7 bases, and 13 bases lay between the germline ends. DNA for the CDR3: TGCAGCGTTGAAGGGACAGTGGATGGTGGCTACACCTTC. This translates into CSVEGTVDGGYTF.

This chain joins TRBV6-1 and TRBJ2-5, with TRBD2 identical over 7 bases. V lost 0 bases and J lost 1; bases outside the gene matches: 8. This CDR3 comprises 17 residues. Germline loops: CDR1 MNHNS, CDR2 SASEGT. This CDR3 reads CASSEAPAGAPQETQYF. The CDR3 coding sequence is TGTGCCAGCAGTGAAGCTCCGGCGGGAGCCCCCCAAGAGACCCAGTACTTC.

The chain is built from TRBV13 and TRBJ2-3, with 7 bases matching TRBD2. Germline-derived CDR1 and CDR2 are PRHDT and FYEKMQ (reference sequence). This CDR3 comprises 16 residues. The ends lost 7 bases at V and 6 bases at J; junction bases unmatched: 16. The CDR3: CASNLGMAGVRDTQYF. For the CDR3, the DNA is TGTGCCAGCAACCTCGGGATGGCGGGAGTGAGGGATACGCAGTATTTT.

V usage is TRBV6-1 and J usage is TRBJ2-5; 9 bases align to TRBD1. The CDR3 spans 16 residues. With 1 base clipped from V and 5 bases from J, the junction kept 8 bases outside the gene matches. Per germline, CDR1 MNHNS and CDR2 SASEGT. This chain's CDR3 is CASSEVWTGEEETQYF. Written as DNA, the CDR3 is TGTGCCAGCAGTGAAGTTTGGACAGGGGAAGAGGAGACCCAGTACTTC.

This chain joins TRBV5-5 and TRBJ2-7; possibly TRBD1 for D (5 bases). The CDR3 consists of 14 residues. Germline CDR1 is SGHKS and CDR2 is YYEKEE (reference sequence). Trimming took 2 bases from V and 0 from J, leaving 9 bases between them. CDR3 in DNA: TGTGCCAGCAGCTTCAGGGCCCGCTCCTACGAGCAGTACTTC. Protein: CASSFRARSYEQYF. The whole variable domain, filled in from reference TRBV5-5 and TRBJ2-7, reads DAGVTQSPTHLIKTRGQQVTLRCSPISGHKSVSWYQQVLGQGPQFIFQYYEKEERGRGNFPDRFSARQFPNYSSELNVNALLLGDSALYLCASSFRARSYEQYFGPGTRLTVT.

This clone has just one count. The CDR3 DNA reads as TGTGCCAGCAGTTCCTTAGACAGGGCCACAGATACGCAGTATTTT. Translating gives CASSSLDRATDTQYF. The J gene is TRBJ2-3, the V gene TRBV28; 7 bases map to TRBD1. CDR1 is MDHEN, CDR2 SYDVKM, per germline. This CDR3 region has 15 residues. Trimming removed 4 bases from V and 2 bases from J; junction bases left unmatched: 6.

This chain uses TRBV5-4 with TRBJ2-1; tentatively, D is TRBD2 (5 bases). The CDR3 runs to 14 residues. The germline V and J ends were trimmed by 0 bases and 8 bases, with 12 bases remaining between them. Germline V CDR1 and CDR2: SGHNT, YYREEE (reference sequence). CDR3 nucleotide sequence: TGTGCCAGCAGCTTGGGGGAGATGATACATGAGCAGTTCTTC. This sequence encodes CASSLGEMIHEQFF. The whole variable domain, filled in from reference TRBV5-4 and TRBJ2-1, reads ETGVTQSPTHLIKTRGQQVTLRCSSQSGHNTVSWYQQALGQGPQFIFQYYREEENGRGNFPPRFSGLQFPNYSSELNVNALELDDSALYLCASSLGEMIHEQFFGPGTRLTVL.

This clone was observed a single time. This chain connects TRBV6-1 to TRBJ2-7, with 7 bases lining up with TRBD2. Germline V CDR1 and CDR2: MNHNS, SASEGT. V was pared by 4 bases and J by 3 bases, with 3 bases of the junction left unmatched. The CDR3 sequence is 13 residues long. CDR3 sequence (DNA): TGTGCCAGCAGTGCGGGACTAAACTACGAGCAGTACTTC. As protein: CASSAGLNYEQYF.

Regarding this clone: Compared with germline, one end of the junction differs, possibly owing to a read error. This chain joins TRBV4-2 and TRBJ2-2; D call uncertain. Germline CDR1 reads LGHNA; CDR2 reads YNFKEQ. This CDR3 spans 16 amino acids. The CDR3 loop is CASSEEDGLNTGELFF. In nucleotides, the CDR3 is TGTGCCAGCAGCGAAGAGGATGGGTTGAACACCGGGGAGCTGTTTTTT.

This rearrangement joins TRBV15 to TRBJ2-1, with D tentatively TRBD1 (5 bases). The CDR3 length is 14 residues. V lost 7 bases and J lost 2, with 12 bases in between. The V gene's germline CDR1 is LNHNV and CDR2 YYDKDF (reference sequence). The CDR3 spells CATNFAGTYNEQFF. For the CDR3, the DNA is TGTGCCACCAATTTTGCAGGGACCTACAATGAGCAGTTCTTC.

The chain has TRBV7-9 and TRBJ2-3; no definite D call. Germline V CDR1 and CDR2: SEHNR, FQNEAQ (reference sequence). The length of the CDR3 is 17 residues. Trimming removed 2 bases at V and 0 bases at J, with 15 bases between. CDR3 nucleotides: TGTGCCAGCAGCTTATTCGGTTTTCAGGCGAGCACAGATACGCAGTATTTT. Protein product: CASSLFGFQASTDTQYF.

The chain links TRBV9 to TRBJ2-7, with 10 bases aligning to TRBD2. The CDR3 sequence is 15 residues long. Germline V gene sequence: CDR1 SGDLS, CDR2 YYNGEE. V trimming: 3 bases; J trimming: 3 bases; junction bases outside the gene matches: 6. This chain's CDR3 is CASSAGASGGYEQYF. The CDR3 DNA reads as TGTGCCAGCAGCGCGGGGGCTAGCGGGGGCTACGAGCAGTACTTC.

This chain links TRBV10-1 with TRBJ1-1, with TRBD1 matching over 7 bases. This CDR3 has 15 amino acids. Trimming at V came to 6 bases and at J to 2 bases, leaving 9 bases not matched to a gene. Germline V gene data show CDR1 as WNHNN and CDR2 as SYGVQD (reference sequence). The CDR3, as DNA: TGCGCCAGCAGGTCTGACAGGGAGGGAAACACTGAAGCTTTCTTT. This codes for CASRSDREGNTEAFF.